Below, 30 T cell receptor beta chains from the same sample are listed, as sequenced in a study of T cells after yellow fever vaccination. TCRdb processed the 5' RACE reads anew with MiXCR; each CDR3 protein has one entry. The profile shows 230,000 or so distinct CDR3 sequences, over 3% of them singletons. Sequenced here: PBMCs, sampled 15 days after the yellow fever booster vaccination. The source of these receptors is a man between 18 and 29 years old who received the YFV17D yellow fever vaccine.

This clonotype was recorded many times. The chain is built from TRBV6-5 and TRBJ2-1; tentatively, D is TRBD1 (6 bases). Germline CDR1 MNHEY, CDR2 SVGAGI. V was shortened by 0 bases and J by 12 bases, with 12 bases between the two germline ends. The CDR3 has 13 residues. The CDR3 DNA sequence: TGTGCCAGCAGTTACTCACGAGGGGGATGGCAGTTCTTC. Translation: CASSYSRGGWQFF.

This clonotype showed up many times. The V call is TRBV7-9, the J call TRBJ2-2; D unresolved. The germline V gene encodes CDR1 SEHNR and CDR2 FQNEAQ (reference sequence). The CDR3 sequence is 15 residues long. V was shortened by 7 bases and J by 4 bases, with 16 bases between the two germline ends. The CDR3 DNA follows: TGTGCCAGCACCAAAGCAGCAACGGTCACCGGGGAGCTGTTTTTT. Translated: CASTKAATVTGELFF.

This clonotype was counted ten times or more. This chain joins TRBV10-2 and TRBJ2-5; TRBD2 aligns across 8 bases. The CDR3 runs 15 residues. Germline values: CDR1 WSHSY, CDR2 SAAADI. Losses at the gene ends were 6 bases for V and 2 bases for J; bases not matched to a gene: 8. CDR3 coding DNA: TGCGCCAGCAGGATTGGATTAGCGGGGCAAGAGACCCAGTACTTC. Protein: CASRIGLAGQETQYF.

This clonotype occurred many times. This chain connects TRBV15 to TRBJ2-7; TRBD1 aligns across 7 bases. The CDR3 length is 12 residues. Germline CDR1 reads LNHNV; CDR2 reads YYDKDF (reference sequence). Trimming took 2 bases from V and 6 from J; bases not matched to a gene: 1. The CDR3 sequence: CATSRNRGEQYF. The CDR3 DNA reads TGTGCCACCAGCAGAAACAGGGGCGAGCAGTACTTC. Looking up the rest from reference TRBV15 and TRBJ2-7 gives the full variable domain: DAMVIQNPRYQVTQFGKPVTLSCSQTLNHNVMYWYQQKSSQAPKLLFHYYDKDFNNEADTPDNFQSRRPNTSFCFLDIRSPGLGDTAMYLCATSRNRGEQYFGPGTRLTVT.

Many counts were recorded for this clonotype. The chain uses TRBV28 and TRBJ2-3; 8 bases map to TRBD1. CDR1 is MDHEN and CDR2 is SYDVKM in the germline V gene. This CDR3 region has 16 residues. V gave up 8 bases and J gave up 4 bases; unmatched junction bases: 14. The CDR3 coding sequence is TGTGCCAGCTCAACTCCTAGCCAGGGGGCATCAGATACGCAGTATTTT. It specifies CASSTPSQGASDTQYF.

The chain joins TRBV23-1 to TRBJ2-5, with 7 bases fitting TRBD2. TRBV23-1 is known as an ORF, though its function is uncertain. The CDR3 is 15 amino acids. V was clipped by 2 bases and J by 5 bases; unmatched bases: 8. CDR3 DNA: TGCGCCAGCAGTCAACCGTGGGGGGGTCGGGAGACCCAGTACTTC. Translation: CASSQPWGGRETQYF.

This clonotype showed up many times. The V call is TRBV20-1, the J call TRBJ1-1; D gene uncertain. The CDR3 covers 13 residues. Germline CDR1 is DFQATT and CDR2 is SNEGSKA (reference sequence). Trimming took 1 base from V and 0 from J, leaving 6 bases between them. CDR3 sequence (DNA): TGCAGTGCTAGAGCAGGAGTGAACACTGAAGCTTTCTTT. Its translation is CSARAGVNTEAFF.

This clonotype was recorded at least ten times. The chain couples TRBV7-3 to TRBJ2-1; TRBD2 aligns across 12 bases. CDR3 length: 16 residues. CDR1 and CDR2 from the germline V gene are SGHTA and FQGTGA. V shed 3 bases and J 7 bases; nucleotides not matched to a gene: 7. The CDR3 spells CASSFAASGGVNEQFF. CDR3 nucleotide sequence: TGTGCCAGCAGCTTCGCAGCTAGCGGGGGGGTTAATGAGCAGTTCTTC. Supplemented by reference TRBV7-3 and TRBJ2-1, the full variable domain reads GAGVSQTPSNKVTEKGKYVELRCDPISGHTALYWYRQSLGQGPEFLIYFQGTGAADDSGLPNDRFFAVRPEGSVSTLKIQRTERGDSAVYLCASSFAASGGVNEQFFGPGTRLTVL.

This clonotype appeared many times. J is TRBJ1-1 and V is TRBV4-3; D gene ambiguous. The V gene's germline CDR1 is LGHNA and CDR2 YSLEER. This CDR3 is 14 amino acids long. The V gene lost 2 bases and the J gene lost 3 bases, with 10 bases spanning the gap. The DNA for the CDR3 is TGCGCCAGCAGCCAAACAATCGGGGACACTGAAGCTTTCTTT. As protein: CASSQTIGDTEAFF.

V and J are TRBV13 and TRBJ1-1, with D perhaps matching TRBD1 (6 bases). CDR1 PRHDT and CDR2 FYEKMQ come from the germline V gene (reference sequence). The CDR3 sequence is 15 residues long. V was trimmed by 5 bases and J by 1 base, leaving 14 bases between them. CDR3 nucleotides: TGTGCCAGCAGCGAAGGGAGGGGGGAGAACACTGAAGCTTTCTTT. This encodes CASSEGRGENTEAFF.

The table lists this clonotype with many counts. This chain connects TRBV20-1 to TRBJ2-1; TRBD1 agrees at 8 bases. The CDR3 is made up of 17 amino acids. Germline lookup yields CDR1 DFQATT and CDR2 SNEGSKA (reference sequence). J lost 4 bases, V lost 0 bases, and 11 bases had no gene match. The CDR3 bases are TGCAGTGCTAGAGACGGGCAGGGGGCGGTGGATTACAATGAGCAGTTCTTC. This gives the protein CSARDGQGAVDYNEQFF.

This clonotype has just a few counts. The V and J genes are TRBV9 and TRBJ2-6; D call uncertain. Germline loops: CDR1 SGDLS, CDR2 YYNGEE. This CDR3 region has 16 residues. The V end was cut by 3 bases, the J end by 1 base, with 11 bases between. CDR3 sequence reads: CASSDSLWSGANVLTF. DNA of the CDR3: TGTGCCAGCAGCGACAGCCTTTGGTCTGGGGCCAACGTCCTGACTTTC.

This clonotype has ten or more counts. The rearrangement links TRBV6-2 or TRBV6-3 to TRBJ1-5; unclear D gene. The CDR3 is 16 amino acids. Deletions cut 8 bases from V and 5 bases from J, with 22 bases between. From germline, CDR1 is MNHEY and CDR2 SVGEGT. In DNA, the CDR3 is TGTGCCAGCGGGGAGTTCTGGCGGAGTCCGGATCAGCCCCAGCATTTT. Translated, it gives CASGEFWRSPDQPQHF.

The table lists this clonotype with many counts. V is TRBV3-1 and J is TRBJ1-5; 9 bases fit TRBD1. Germline trimming cut 1 base from V and 5 bases from J; bases unmatched to any gene: 0. This CDR3 has 14 residues. Germline V gives CDR1 LGHDT, CDR2 YNNKEL (reference sequence). CDR3 DNA sequence: TGTGCCAGCAGCCAAGGGACAGGGGATCAGCCCCAGCATTTT. It is translated as CASSQGTGDQPQHF.

This clonotype was recorded many times. The chain has TRBV12-3 or TRBV12-4 and TRBJ1-1, with D uncertain. The CDR3 extends over 10 amino acids. The V and J ends lost 6 bases and 4 bases respectively, with 3 bases between them. Written as DNA, the CDR3 is TGTGCCAGCAGCTCCACTGAAGCTTTCTTT. Encoded protein: CASSSTEAFF.

This chain connects TRBV7-2 to TRBJ1-2; 9 bases agree with TRBD1. J gave up 3 bases and V 5 bases, and 28 bases lay outside the gene matches. The CDR3 runs 22 residues. CDR1 is SGHTA, CDR2 FQGNSA, per germline. CDR3 sequence reads: CASSAYPWDRARKKLKDYGYTF. The CDR3 bases are TGTGCCAGCAGCGCGTACCCTTGGGACAGGGCGCGGAAAAAGTTGAAGGACTATGGCTACACCTTC.

This clonotype was counted ten times or more. The chain carries TRBV7-8 and TRBJ2-1; 10 bases align to TRBD2. CDR3 size: 15 residues. Germline V gene data show CDR1 as SGHVS and CDR2 as FQNEAQ. Trimming at V came to 1 base and at J to 8 bases, leaving 5 bases not matched to a gene. CDR3 sequence: CASSLDERGGDEQFF. Here the CDR3 DNA reads TGTGCCAGCAGCTTAGATGAGCGGGGGGGCGATGAGCAGTTCTTC. Based on the CDR3 plus reference TRBV7-8 and TRBJ2-1, the full variable domain is GAGVSQSPRYKVAKRGQDVALRCDPISGHVSLFWYQQALGQGPEFLTYFQNEAQLDKSGLPSDRFFAERPEGSVSTLKIQRTQQEDSAVYLCASSLDERGGDEQFFGPGTRLTVL.

This clonotype was recorded at least ten times. The chain joins TRBV6-2 or TRBV6-3 to TRBJ1-6, with no clear D. Germline V gene data show CDR1 as MNHEY and CDR2 as SVGEGT. The ends were cut back, 0 bases at V and 8 bases at J, with 8 bases in the middle. CDR3 length: 14 residues. The CDR3 here is CASSYSKAHSPLHF. DNA of the CDR3: TGTGCCAGCAGTTACTCGAAGGCCCATTCACCCCTCCACTTT.

This clonotype was seen more than once but under ten times. V usage is TRBV4-3 and J usage is TRBJ2-5, with 9 bases matching TRBD2. The CDR3 sequence is 15 residues long. Germline V gene data show CDR1 as LGHNA and CDR2 as YSLEER. The ends lost 4 bases at V and 3 bases at J; junction bases unmatched: 6. The CDR3 DNA follows: TGCGCCAGCAGCCGGCGGGGGGGTTGGGAAGAGACCCAGTACTTC. As protein: CASSRRGGWEETQYF.

This clonotype has at least ten counts. The chain couples TRBV5-5 to TRBJ2-3, with 8 bases aligning to TRBD2. V trimming: 2 bases; J trimming: 6 bases; junction bases outside the gene matches: 14. Germline loops: CDR1 SGHKS, CDR2 YYEKEE (reference sequence). CDR3 length: 17 residues. The CDR3 DNA sequence: TGTGCCAGCAGCTTTATTGCTAGCGGGCGTCTTAGGGATACGCAGTATTTT. Translating it yields CASSFIASGRLRDTQYF.

This clonotype was recorded at least ten times. The gene calls are TRBV5-5 and TRBJ1-2; no firm D call. Germline-derived CDR1 and CDR2 are SGHKS and YYEKEE (reference sequence). Trimming removed 0 bases from V and 4 bases from J, with 13 bases in between. CDR3 length: 15 amino acids. The DNA for the CDR3 is TGTGCCAGCAGCTTGGACACCAACAGCTTCTATGGCTACACCTTC. It codes for CASSLDTNSFYGYTF. The full variable domain, with the rest looked up from reference TRBV5-5 and TRBJ1-2, is DAGVTQSPTHLIKTRGQQVTLRCSPISGHKSVSWYQQVLGQGPQFIFQYYEKEERGRGNFPDRFSARQFPNYSSELNVNALLLGDSALYLCASSLDTNSFYGYTFGSGTRLTVV.

This clonotype was detected ten times or more. The chain recombines TRBV12-3 or TRBV12-4 with TRBJ1-1, with D uncertain. V was trimmed by 6 bases and J by 6 bases, leaving 14 bases between them. This CDR3 contains 13 residues. The DNA for the CDR3 is TGTGCCAGCAGCTCCGGTTCGATCGCTGAAGCTTTCTTT. Translation: CASSSGSIAEAFF.

This clonotype was found many times. CDR3 loop: CSAQGLDEQFF. The CDR3 bases are TGCAGTGCTCAGGGTCTCGATGAGCAGTTCTTC. The chain employs TRBV20-1 and TRBJ2-1; tentative D call: TRBD1 (5 bases). V shed 5 bases and J shed 8 bases, with 10 bases lying between them. The CDR3 length is 11 residues. Germline V CDR1 and CDR2: DFQATT, SNEGSKA (reference sequence).

This clonotype was counted at least ten times. The rearrangement links TRBV19 to TRBJ2-1; 10 bases match TRBD2. The V and J ends lost 9 bases and 4 bases, in that order; junction bases with no gene match: 3. CDR3 length: 13 residues. From germline, CDR1 is LNHDA and CDR2 SQIVND (reference sequence). The CDR3 coding sequence is TGTGCCAGCCTAGCGGGGGAGTACAATGAGCAGTTCTTC. This sequence encodes CASLAGEYNEQFF.

There are many counts of this clonotype. The rearrangement joins TRBV11-2 to TRBJ1-1, with D perhaps matching TRBD1 (6 bases). This CDR3 contains 13 residues. Germline lookup yields CDR1 SGHAT and CDR2 FQNNGV. The V end was cut by 1 base, the J end by 3 bases, with 6 bases between. In nucleotides, the CDR3 is TGTGCCAGCAGCTTAGGACAGGACACTGAAGCTTTCTTT. Its translation: CASSLGQDTEAFF.

This clonotype showed up many times. V gene TRBV4-2 combines with J gene TRBJ2-5, with 11 bases aligning to TRBD2. The V segment lost 3 bases and the J segment 1 base; nucleotides outside the gene matches: 7. This CDR3 comprises 17 residues. CDR1 is LGHNA, CDR2 YNFKEQ, per germline. CDR3 nucleotide sequence: TGTGCCAGCAGCCAGTATCTAGCGGGGGGAATCCAAGAGACCCAGTACTTC. Translation: CASSQYLAGGIQETQYF.

This clonotype was seen ten or more times. The J gene is TRBJ2-1, the V gene TRBV5-1; D is uncertain. This CDR3 has 15 residues. The ends were cut back, 0 bases at V and 3 bases at J, with 10 bases in the middle. Germline V lookup: CDR1 SGHRS, CDR2 YFSETQ. DNA of the CDR3: TGCGCCAGCAGCTTGGTCCGCAACGACTACAATGAGCAGTTCTTC. This codes for CASSLVRNDYNEQFF.

This clonotype has at least ten counts. The chain is built from TRBV5-1 and TRBJ1-2; the D gene is possibly TRBD1 (6 bases). Germline V lookup: CDR1 SGHRS, CDR2 YFSETQ. This CDR3 spans 15 amino acids. V lost 4 bases, J lost 5 bases, and 18 bases lay in between. CDR3 in DNA: TGCGCCAGCAGCGTAGGACAGAGCCTTGAGTATGGCTACACCTTC. Translated: CASSVGQSLEYGYTF.

This clonotype was observed many times. The chain is built from TRBV18 and TRBJ1-2, with D maybe TRBD1 (6 bases). The CDR3 is made up of 13 amino acids. Germline-derived CDR1 and CDR2 are KGHSH and LQKENI. The germline V and J ends were trimmed by 2 bases and 7 bases, with 11 bases remaining between them. DNA of the CDR3: TGTGCCAGCTCACCAGGAGGGGGTGGTGGCTACACCTTC. Translation gives CASSPGGGGGYTF.

At least ten counts were recorded for this clonotype. Here the CDR3 DNA reads TGTGCCAGCAGCTTGTCAATCGGGGGCGGAACAGATACGCAGTATTTT. Residues: CASSLSIGGGTDTQYF. The rearrangement links TRBV5-4 to TRBJ2-3; the D call may be TRBD1 or TRBD2 (6 bases each). Germline values: CDR1 SGHNT, CDR2 YYREEE (reference sequence). V was cut by 1 base and J by 3 bases, with 15 bases left in between. The CDR3 has 16 amino acids. The full variable domain, rest sourced from reference TRBV5-4 and TRBJ2-3, is ETGVTQSPTHLIKTRGQQVTLRCSSQSGHNTVSWYQQALGQGPQFIFQYYREEENGRGNFPPRFSGLQFPNYSSELNVNALELDDSALYLCASSLSIGGGTDTQYFGPGTRLTVL.